Presented here are 18 T cell receptor beta chains from one specimen sequenced in a study of CD4 and CD8 cells across lung adenocarcinoma regions. From the PCR reads, TCRdb called clonotypes with MiXCR, one entry per CDR3 protein. Of some 10,000 distinct CDR3 sequences in the sample, approximately 46% were seen once. Sequencing input: CD8+ T cells from the margin of a lung tumor. The receptors derive from a male donor with lung adenocarcinoma. The CD4 and CD8 labels of this study may be unreliable.

The chain combines TRBV6-1 with TRBJ1-2, with D possibly matching TRBD1 (5 bases). In germline, CDR1 is MNHNS, CDR2 SASEGT. The CDR3 length is 13 residues. Trimming cost V 6 bases and J 10 bases, with 18 bases left between them. As DNA, the CDR3 is TGTGCCAGCAGGGGGACCGAGGGTAGTGCCTACACCTTC. Translating it yields CASRGTEGSAYTF.

This chain joins TRBV11-2 and TRBJ1-1; the D is unclear. Trimming shortened V by 5 bases and J by 4 bases, and 20 bases separated the two germline ends. The CDR3 extends over 16 amino acids. CDR1 and CDR2 (germline): SGHAT, FQNNGV. In DNA, the CDR3 is TGTGCCAGCAGCCTAAATGCCTTGGCGTCGACCACTGAAGCTTTCTTT. This gives the protein CASSLNALASTTEAFF. Looking up the rest from reference TRBV11-2 and TRBJ1-1 gives the full variable domain: EAGVAQSPRYKIIEKRQSVAFWCNPISGHATLYWYQQILGQGPKLLIQFQNNGVVDDSQLPKDRFSAERLKGVDSTLKIQPAKLEDSAVYLCASSLNALASTTEAFFGQGTRLTVV.

By share of the sample, this clonotype is medium-sized. This chain connects TRBV6-5 to TRBJ2-2; 10 bases are a match to TRBD1. CDR1 and CDR2 (germline): MNHEY, SVGAGI. The CDR3 sequence is 16 residues long. V trimming: 4 bases; J trimming: 7 bases; junction bases outside the gene matches: 9. This CDR3 is CASSSFLGTGDGELFF. The CDR3 DNA is TGTGCCAGCAGTTCATTCCTCGGGACAGGGGACGGGGAGCTGTTTTTT.

CDR3 DNA: TGTGCCAGCAGTCGGGACCTCTCTGGAAACACCATATATTTT. Translated: CASSRDLSGNTIYF. The chain joins TRBV6-1 to TRBJ1-3; tentative D call: TRBD1 (5 bases). CDR1 and CDR2 from the germline V gene are MNHNS and SASEGT. CDR3 size: 14 residues. V lost 5 bases and J 0 bases, leaving 8 bases between the germline ends.

In its sample, this clonotype is medium-sized. The chain is built from TRBV10-1 and TRBJ2-1; D perhaps matches TRBD1 (6 bases). Germline loops: CDR1 WNHNN, CDR2 SYGVQD (reference sequence). This CDR3 region has 12 residues. Trimming removed 2 bases at V and 10 bases at J, with 9 bases between. CDR3 region: CASSENTGEQFF. In nucleotides, the CDR3 is TGCGCCAGCAGTGAGAATACAGGGGAGCAGTTCTTC.

This clonotype was seen a handful of times. The gene calls are TRBV6-1 and TRBJ1-5; a possible D gene is TRBD1 (6 bases). The CDR3 has 17 amino acids. Looked up from germline, CDR1 is MNHNS and CDR2 is SASEGT. V was clipped by 6 bases and J by 3 bases, with 21 bases between them. The CDR3 loop is CASSQGGGRATNQPQHF. CDR3 sequence (DNA): TGTGCCAGCAGCCAAGGGGGGGGCCGGGCTACCAATCAGCCCCAGCATTTT.

The V and J genes are TRBV23-1 and TRBJ2-3; D not resolved. TRBV23-1 is classed as an ORF, of uncertain function. The germline V and J ends were trimmed by 5 bases and 0 bases, with 21 bases remaining between them. The CDR3 extends over 18 amino acids. In DNA, the CDR3 is TGCGCCAGCAGTACCTCCCGGCTCTGGGCTTCTAGCACAGATACGCAGTATTTT. Protein: CASSTSRLWASSTDTQYF.

This clonotype was seen a handful of times. The chain employs TRBV7-2 and TRBJ2-1; TRBD2 aligns across 10 bases. TRBJ2-7 matches the DNA end more closely, so the J call is doubtful. The CDR3 has 20 amino acids. Per the germline V gene, CDR1 is SGHTA and CDR2 is FQGNSA. CDR3 residues: CASSFRIGQTVAGGQNEQYF. CDR3 coding DNA: TGTGCCAGCAGCTTTAGAATCGGGCAGACAGTAGCGGGAGGACAGAACGAGCAGTACTTC.

This clonotype was observed a few times. The V gene is TRBV6-1, the J gene TRBJ2-7, with 8 positions matching TRBD1. The CDR3 is 14 amino acids. Germline CDR1 reads MNHNS; CDR2 reads SASEGT. The V gene end was trimmed by 10 bases and the J gene end by 0 bases; junction bases not matched to a gene: 8. CDR3 in amino acids: CANRRQGFSYEQYF. In nucleotides, the CDR3 is TGTGCCAACAGGCGACAGGGGTTCTCCTACGAGCAGTACTTC.

V and J are TRBV27 and TRBJ2-4; D not resolved. Per germline, CDR1 MNHEY and CDR2 SMNVEV (reference sequence). The V end lost 3 bases, the J end lost 13 bases, and 19 bases lay between the germline ends. The CDR3 covers 14 residues. Here the CDR3 reads CASSFRQANNTQYF. The DNA of the CDR3 is TGTGCCAGCAGTTTCCGGCAGGCCAATAATACGCAGTACTTC.

This clonotype was observed a handful of times. This clone may be a read error of a much larger clone one base away. This chain uses TRBV6-1 with TRBJ2-1, with 9 bases fitting TRBD2. CDR1 and CDR2 (germline): MNHNS, SASEGT. The V segment lost 7 bases and the J segment 10 bases; nucleotides outside the gene matches: 14. There are 15 residues in the CDR3. In DNA form, the CDR3 reads TGTGCCAGCAAGCCCCTAGCGGGGACCTCCTACGAGCAGTTCTTC. Amino acid sequence: CASKPLAGTSYEQFF.

This clonotype is termed medium-sized (0.01 to 0.1%). The rearrangement uses TRBV27 and TRBJ2-3; the match to TRBD2 covers 8 bases. This CDR3 contains 15 residues. With 4 bases clipped from V and 4 bases from J, the junction kept 7 bases outside the gene matches. CDR1 is MNHEY, CDR2 SMNVEV, per germline (reference sequence). CDR3 DNA sequence: TGTGCCAGCAGTTCCCGCGGGGGGCCGTCAGATACGCAGTATTTT. It encodes CASSSRGGPSDTQYF.

The chain couples TRBV4-2 to TRBJ2-4; a possible D gene is TRBD2 (5 bases). The CDR3 covers 13 residues. Per germline, CDR1 LGHNA and CDR2 YNFKEQ. Trimming cost V 1 base and J 10 bases, with 11 bases left between them. The CDR3 bases are TGTGCCAGCAGCCAAGCCGGGAAAGATATTCAGTACTTC. Encoded protein: CASSQAGKDIQYF.

As regards this clonotype: One junction end does not reproduce the germline sequence, and a read error may be involved. The chain combines TRBV7-2 with TRBJ2-5, with D possibly called TRBD1 or TRBD2 (5 bases each). Germline assignment: CDR1 SGHTA and CDR2 FQGNSA. This CDR3 has 14 residues. This chain's CDR3 is CAGIRGRRPETQYF. The CDR3 nucleotides are TGTGCGGGCATCCGGGGCCGACGCCCAGAGACGCAGTATTTC.

The chain joins TRBV7-2 to TRBJ2-3, with D hard to call. V was cut by 0 bases and J by 4 bases, with 2 bases left in between. Germline CDR1 and CDR2: SGHTA and FQGNSA. This CDR3 has 12 amino acids. The CDR3 DNA reads TGTGCCAGCAGCTTAGCCGCAGATACGCAGTATTTT. This codes for CASSLAADTQYF.

This sequence joins TRBV10-3 and TRBJ2-1, with 8 bases fitting TRBD2. The tail of the sequence fits TRBJ2-7 better, so the J call may be wrong. Looked up from germline, CDR1 is ENHRY and CDR2 is SYGVKD. This CDR3 comprises 14 residues. In DNA form, the CDR3 reads TGTGCGGGGAGCGGGGGCCGGGGGAAAGAGACGCAGTACTTC. Translating gives CAGSGGRGKETQYF.

The chain joins TRBV12-3 or TRBV12-4 to TRBJ1-5, with TRBD1 as a possible D gene (5 bases). The CDR3 is 14 residues long. Trimming took off 1 base at V and 7 bases at J, with 11 bases between the two ends. The CDR3 here is CASSLVTGVQPQHF. The DNA of the CDR3 is TGTGCCAGCAGTTTAGTTACGGGGGTGCAGCCCCAGCATTTT.

The genes are TRBV20-1 and TRBJ2-3; D unclear. CDR3 length: 16 amino acids. Germline V gives CDR1 DFQATT, CDR2 SNEGSKA (reference sequence). The ends were cut back, 5 bases at V and 2 bases at J, with 20 bases in the middle. The CDR3 nucleotides are TGCAGTGCTTCAAAACGAGTAGGTCGGGTCACAGATACGCAGTATTTT. As protein: CSASKRVGRVTDTQYF.